The 28 T cell receptor beta chains in this list originate from one sample, sequenced in a study of CD8+CD57+ T cells in acquired aplastic anemia. The template for TCR beta VDJ and CDR3 sequence profiling was genomic DNA. TCRdb called the reads again in MiXCR, with one record for every CDR3 protein. The sample holds approximately 98,000 distinct CDR3 sequences, less than 75% seen once. Sequenced patients had shown CD8+CD57+ cell expansion by flow cytometry. The specimen sequenced was sorted CD4+, CD8+, or CD8+CD57+ T cells (not recorded which) from PBMCs. The receptor set was obtained from a human donor with aplastic anemia.

The genes are TRBV10-3 and TRBJ2-7; D is possibly TRBD1 or TRBD2 (6 bases each). Trimming pared 6 bases from V and 7 bases from J, leaving 19 bases between. This CDR3 region has 14 residues. CDR1 and CDR2 (germline): ENHRY, SYGVKD. The DNA of the CDR3 is TGTGCCATCAGACGGGGGCGAGTTGCGGGGGAGCAGTACTTC. Amino acid sequence: CAIRRGRVAGEQYF.

The gene calls are TRBV24-1 and TRBJ2-7; weak D call: TRBD2 (5 bases). Trimming pared 5 bases from V and 2 bases from J, leaving 9 bases between. Germline CDR1 is KGHDR and CDR2 is SFDVKD. The CDR3 is 13 residues long. The CDR3 reads CATSAGGPYEQYF. The CDR3 region has the DNA TGTGCCACCAGTGCCGGAGGACCCTACGAGCAGTACTTC.

This chain joins TRBV15 and TRBJ2-1; 10 bases are shared with TRBD2. This CDR3 contains 15 residues. With V trimmed by 1 base and J by 9 bases, 6 bases remained unmatched. Looked up from germline, CDR1 is LNHNV and CDR2 is YYDKDF (reference sequence). The CDR3, as DNA: TGTGCCACCAGCAGAGTCCTAGCGGGAGAGAGTGAGCAGTTCTTC. It yields the protein CATSRVLAGESEQFF.

CDR3 DNA sequence: TGTGCCAGCAGCCTAACCACAAGAGAGGAAAAACTGTTTTTT. Amino acids: CASSLTTREEKLFF. The chain couples TRBV5-5 to TRBJ1-4; D is unclear. The CDR3 spans 14 residues. Per germline, CDR1 SGHKS and CDR2 YYEKEE (reference sequence). Trimming took off 4 bases at V and 8 bases at J, with 15 bases between the two ends.

The V call is TRBV4-1, the J call TRBJ1-2; weak D call: TRBD1 (5 bases). Germline V gene lookup returns CDR1 MGHRA and CDR2 YSYEKL. This CDR3 is 14 amino acids long. Trimming removed 4 bases from V and 3 bases from J, with 12 bases in between. This CDR3 reads CASSPPRGDYGYTF. The CDR3, as DNA: TGCGCCAGCAGCCCCCCGAGGGGAGACTATGGCTACACCTTC.

This clonotype turned up a few times. The rearrangement uses TRBV20-1 and TRBJ2-7, with D maybe TRBD1 (5 bases). The CDR3 loop spans 13 amino acids. Per germline, CDR1 DFQATT and CDR2 SNEGSKA (reference sequence). V lost 7 bases and J lost 7, with 20 bases in between. CDR3 amino acids: CSVQRPGNGEQYF. The CDR3 nucleotides are TGCAGTGTTCAGAGGCCAGGGAATGGGGAGCAGTACTTC.

CDR3 nucleotides: TGCAGTGCCCCTCAGGTAGGGGTGAACACTGAAGCTTTCTTT. Translating gives CSAPQVGVNTEAFF. The chain employs TRBV20-1 and TRBJ1-1, with D possibly being TRBD1 (5 bases). V shed 6 bases and J shed 0 bases, with 14 bases lying between them. This CDR3 has 14 amino acids. Germline CDR1 and CDR2: DFQATT and SNEGSKA (reference sequence).

This chain uses TRBV9 with TRBJ1-3, with unresolved D. With 0 bases removed from V and 7 bases from J, the gap between germline ends came to 11 bases. There are 14 residues in the CDR3. Germline V gene data show CDR1 as SGDLS and CDR2 as YYNGEE. For the CDR3, the DNA is TGTGCCAGCAGCGTAGCTACTCCGGGTAACACCATATATTTT. Its translation is CASSVATPGNTIYF.

This clonotype was seen ten or more times. The CDR3 DNA reads TGTGCCAGCAGCTTATTGGGCGGGTTGGGGGAGACCCAGTACTTC. Its translation: CASSLLGGLGETQYF. The genes are TRBV7-8 and TRBJ2-5; D is perhaps TRBD2 (5 bases). The germline V and J ends were trimmed by 2 bases and 5 bases, with 15 bases remaining between them. The germline CDR1 and CDR2 sequences are SGHVS and FQNEAQ. This CDR3 comprises 15 residues.

The chain joins TRBV27 to TRBJ1-2; 9 bases align to TRBD1. The CDR3 runs 15 residues. V was pared by 5 bases and J by 6 bases, with 10 bases of the junction left unmatched. Per germline, CDR1 MNHEY and CDR2 SMNVEV (reference sequence). The CDR3 protein is CASSTYGDRVNGYTF. As DNA, the CDR3 is TGTGCCAGCAGTACGTATGGGGACAGGGTTAATGGCTACACCTTC.

The chain is built from TRBV25-1 and TRBJ1-6, with 11 positions matching TRBD1. Trimming removed 6 bases from V and 8 bases from J; junction bases left unmatched: 6. From germline, CDR1 is MGHDK and CDR2 SYGVNS. The CDR3 sequence is 15 residues long. The CDR3, as DNA: TGTGCCAGCAGCTCTGCGGGACAGGGGGATTCACCCCTCCACTTT. It codes for CASSSAGQGDSPLHF.

This clonotype has ten or more counts. The chain has TRBV6-4 and TRBJ2-1; 10 bases match TRBD2. V lost 8 bases, J lost 7 bases, and 11 bases stayed unmatched. CDR1 and CDR2 (germline): MRHNA, SNTAGT. This CDR3 comprises 15 residues. The CDR3 DNA follows: TGTGCCAGCTCGAACGCCAGCGGGGGGGCAAATGAGCAGTTCTTC. It yields the protein CASSNASGGANEQFF.

A remark on this clonotype: The conserved phenylalanine or tryptophan normally closing the CDR3 is absent here, so this likely arose from a read error. The chain recombines TRBV10-3 with TRBJ2-2, with TRBD1 matching 8 bases. The V gene's germline CDR1 is ENHRY and CDR2 SYGVKD. V lost 5 bases, J lost 3 bases, and 11 bases stayed unmatched. The CDR3 is 17 amino acids. For the CDR3, the DNA is TGTGCCATCAGTAACTTCCCGGGACAGGAGGACACCGGGGAGCTGTTTCTT. This encodes CAISNFPGQEDTGELFL.

The J gene is TRBJ2-7, the V gene TRBV7-6; no definite D call. Trimming removed 5 bases at V and 6 bases at J, with 17 bases between. CDR3 length: 14 residues. Germline V gene sequence: CDR1 SGHVS, CDR2 FNYEAQ. CDR3 bases: TGTGCCAGCAGCCCCCAACCCTCGGCCATCGAGCAGTACTTC. Its protein is CASSPQPSAIEQYF.

J is TRBJ2-5 and V is TRBV7-2; possible D gene TRBD1, 6 bases. Trimming left V 3 bases short and J 2 bases short, with 7 bases between. The CDR3 is 13 amino acids. Germline V CDR1 and CDR2: SGHTA, FQGNSA. DNA of the CDR3: TGTGCCAGCAGCTTGGACAGACAAGAGACCCAGTACTTC. Encoded protein: CASSLDRQETQYF.

The J gene is TRBJ2-7, the V gene TRBV7-3; TRBD1 matches at 8 bases. Trimming cost V 5 bases and J 4 bases; bases outside gene matches: 4. The CDR3 contains 13 residues. The germline CDR1 and CDR2 sequences are SGHTA and FQGTGA. In DNA, the CDR3 is TGTGCCAGCAGCCGGAGACAGGGGTACGAGCAGTACTTC. This encodes CASSRRQGYEQYF.

This clonotype was found many times. The chain links TRBV29-1 to TRBJ2-7, with 7 bases fitting TRBD2. Germline V lookup: CDR1 SQVTM, CDR2 ANQGSEA. The CDR3 is made up of 14 amino acids. Trimming removed 2 bases from V and 2 bases from J; junction bases left unmatched: 6. CDR3 DNA sequence: TGCAGCGTTGAAAGTGCCGGGAGGCCCTACGAGCAGTACTTC. Its translation: CSVESAGRPYEQYF.

This chain links TRBV15 with TRBJ2-1; 7 bases fit TRBD2. CDR3 size: 15 residues. The V gene's germline CDR1 is LNHNV and CDR2 YYDKDF (reference sequence). After removal of 3 bases from V and 6 bases from J, the junction contained 8 bases not matched to a gene. The CDR3 DNA is TGTGCCACCAGCAGTTCCGGACTAGGAGGCAATGAGCAGTTCTTC. Translating it yields CATSSSGLGGNEQFF.

This chain links TRBV10-3 with TRBJ1-1; tentatively, D is TRBD1 (5 bases). V lost 6 bases to trimming and J lost 0 bases, with 11 bases between them. The CDR3 has 14 residues. Germline CDR1 ENHRY, CDR2 SYGVKD. The DNA of the CDR3 is TGTGCCATCAGCCAGGACAACATGAACACTGAAGCTTTCTTT. Its translation: CAISQDNMNTEAFF.

The rearrangement links TRBV20-1 to TRBJ1-6; D remains unclear. V dropped 0 bases and J dropped 14 bases, with 17 bases sitting between them. The germline V gene encodes CDR1 DFQATT and CDR2 SNEGSKA (reference sequence). CDR3 length equals 14 residues. CDR3 protein: CSARDGDRILSLHF. The CDR3 DNA is TGCAGTGCTAGAGATGGAGACCGAATACTATCCCTCCACTTT.

This chain joins TRBV20-1 and TRBJ2-3, with D maybe TRBD2 (6 bases). Trimming stripped 3 bases from V and 3 bases from J, with 13 bases between. Germline values: CDR1 DFQATT, CDR2 SNEGSKA (reference sequence). This CDR3 comprises 14 residues. CDR3 protein: CSARGLGGTDTQYF. DNA for the CDR3: TGCAGTGCTAGGGGGTTAGGAGGGACAGATACGCAGTATTTT.

This clonotype has only a few counts. The chain has TRBV2 and TRBJ2-5; no definite D call. Trimming cost V 4 bases and J 2 bases, with 2 bases left between them. The CDR3 has 11 amino acids. Germline lookup yields CDR1 SNHLY and CDR2 FYNNEI. Here the CDR3 reads CASSAQETQYF. In DNA, the CDR3 is TGTGCCAGCAGTGCACAAGAGACCCAGTACTTC.

J is TRBJ1-6 and V is TRBV9; 9 nucleotides match TRBD1. Germline CDR1 reads SGDLS; CDR2 reads YYNGEE. The CDR3 contains 16 residues. With V trimmed by 2 bases and J by 7 bases, 7 bases remained unmatched. CDR3 sequence reads: CASSVGTGTWNSPLHF. The CDR3 DNA is TGTGCCAGCAGCGTCGGGACAGGGACTTGGAATTCACCCCTCCACTTT.

The CDR3 DNA reads as TGTGCCAGCAGTTCTGGACGGAGCTCCTACGAGCAGTACTTC. It yields the protein CASSSGRSSYEQYF. This chain joins TRBV12-3 or TRBV12-4 and TRBJ2-7; no definite D call. Trimming left V 4 bases short and J 0 bases short, with 10 bases between. This CDR3 has 14 residues.

The chain employs TRBV24-1 and TRBJ2-5; D unclear. The CDR3 is made up of 14 amino acids. CDR1 KGHDR and CDR2 SFDVKD come from the germline V gene. The V end lost 6 bases, the J end lost 3 bases, and 13 bases lay between the germline ends. CDR3 region: CATSNVGIEETQYF. The CDR3 DNA reads as TGTGCCACCAGTAATGTGGGAATCGAAGAGACCCAGTACTTC.

A remark on this clonotype: A read error may account for a junction end that differs from germline. The chain joins TRBV2 to TRBJ2-5; D remains unclear. Germline values: CDR1 SNHLY, CDR2 FYNNEI. This CDR3 contains 12 residues. In nucleotides, the CDR3 is TGTGCCAGCAGTGAAGCGCATAAGACTCCTTCTTTC. Its translation is CASSEAHKTPSF.

CDR3 protein: CSARGPGLMNQPQHF. The CDR3 region has the DNA TGCAGTGCTAGAGGCCCGGGACTGATGAATCAGCCCCAGCATTTT. The chain links TRBV20-1 to TRBJ1-5; D is possibly TRBD1 (5 bases). Looked up from germline, CDR1 is DFQATT and CDR2 is SNEGSKA (reference sequence). Trimming stripped 1 base from V and 4 bases from J, with 14 bases between. The CDR3 has 15 residues.

The chain employs TRBV29-1 and TRBJ2-7; 8 bases are shared with TRBD2. V gave up 7 bases and J gave up 4 bases; unmatched junction bases: 18. The germline V gene has CDR1 SQVTM and CDR2 ANQGSEA. This CDR3 contains 16 residues. The CDR3 coding sequence is TGCAGCGCCGTGGGGATGGTCGGGAGGGCCGGGTACGAGCAGTACTTC. Protein: CSAVGMVGRAGYEQYF.